This is a list of T cell receptor beta chains from one sample in a study of early T cells in non-severe SARS-CoV-2 infection. Using its own MiXCR run on the 5' RACE reads, TCRdb lists one record per CDR3 protein. The table lists 66,000 or so distinct CDR3 sequences, more than 10% of them singletons. The source material was whole blood. These receptors were obtained from an adult who was a healthcare worker with PCR-confirmed SARS-CoV-2 infection or an uninfected control (not recorded which). Each CDR3 is given with its conserved first and last residue. A D gene is named only where the DNA matches it firmly. Rows give clone size only sometimes, using once, few, many, or a class for an expanded clone.

clone_size	cdr3_length	d_call	j_call	v_call	cdr3_nt	cdr3_aa
few	15	TRBD2	TRBJ2-4	TRBV20-1	TGCAGTGCTCCTCTAGCGGGGGGGGCCAAAAACATTCAGTACTTC	CSAPLAGGAKNIQYF
few	14	NA	TRBJ2-1	TRBV25-1	TGTGCCAGCAGGGGGCAAGGGGCAGGCAATGAGCAGTTCTTC	CASRGQGAGNEQFF
many	19	NA	TRBJ2-6	TRBV5-8	TGTGCCAGCAGCTTGGCCCTGAAGCTATCCCACCCAGGGGCCAACGTCCTGACTTTC	CASSLALKLSHPGANVLTF
NA	13	NA	TRBJ1-1	TRBV5-5	TGTGCCAGCAGCTTGGGTCGGACCAATGAAGCTTTCTTT	CASSLGRTNEAFF
many	13	NA	TRBJ1-1	TRBV20-1	TGCAGTGCTAGCGTGGACAGGAACACTGAAGCTTTCTTT	CSASVDRNTEAFF
many	16	TRBD2	TRBJ2-2	TRBV7-2	TGTGCCAGCAGCAAGCCGACTAGCTCGAACACCGGGGAGCTGTTTTTT	CASSKPTSSNTGELFF
NA	16	TRBD1	TRBJ1-1	TRBV7-7	TGTGCTAGCAGCCCAGCACCCGGACAGGGGGACACTGAAGCTTTCTTT	CASSPAPGQGDTEAFF
NA	16	NA	TRBJ1-1	TRBV20-1	TGCAGTGCTAGAGATCCCAGCAGGGTAGGCAGCCAGCGAGCTTTCTTT	CSARDPSRVGSQRAFF
many	16	TRBD1	TRBJ2-5	TRBV20-1	TGCAGTGCTAGAGATTTCCGGACAGGGGGGGGCGAGACCCAGTACTTC	CSARDFRTGGGETQYF
few	15	NA	TRBJ1-2	TRBV30	TGTGCCTGGTTACAGACAGAGAGTTTTGACTATGGCTACACCTTC	CAWLQTESFDYGYTF
many	11	NA	TRBJ2-7	TRBV27	TGTGCCAGCAAGCAGGGCCACGAGCAGTACTTC	CASKQGHEQYF
many	17	TRBD2	TRBJ2-3	TRBV5-4	TGTGCCAGCAGCTCCCCGACTAGCGGTCGGGGCACAGATACGCAGTATTTT	CASSSPTSGRGTDTQYF
NA	14	NA	TRBJ2-1	TRBV6-2/TRBV6-3	TGTGCCAGCAGTTGGGTCTCTTTCAACAATGAGCAGTTCTTC	CASSWVSFNNEQFF
once	14	NA	TRBJ2-2	TRBV20-1	TGCAGTGCTCTCGGACAGTCGAACACCGGGGAGCTGTTTTTT	CSALGQSNTGELFF
NA	17	TRBD1	TRBJ2-1	TRBV18	TGTGCCAGCTCACCGTACCCGGGACAGGGCTCCTACAATGAGCAGTTCTTC	CASSPYPGQGSYNEQFF
NA	14	NA	TRBJ2-7	TRBV6-1	TGTGCCAGCAGTGAGGCCGGGGCCGGCTACGAGCAGTACTTC	CASSEAGAGYEQYF
many	10	NA	TRBJ2-7	TRBV6-2/TRBV6-3	TGTGCCAGCAGCCGCTACGAGCAGTACTTC	CASSRYEQYF
NA	14	NA	TRBJ1-1	TRBV29-1	TGCAGCGTCGCGAGGGGTTCCGTGAACACTGAAGCTTTCTTT	CSVARGSVNTEAFF
many	10	NA	TRBJ2-7	TRBV11-2	TGTGCCAGCAGCTTTGACGAGCAGTACTTC	CASSFDEQYF
few	17	TRBD2	TRBJ2-3	TRBV7-2	TGTGCCAGCAGCTTAGGGTTGCTAGCGGGGATCACAGATACGCAGTATTTT	CASSLGLLAGITDTQYF
NA	13	NA	TRBJ2-7	TRBV11-2	TGTGCCAGCAGCAAAGGGGCCGCCTACGAGCAGTACTTC	CASSKGAAYEQYF
once	15	TRBD1	TRBJ1-2	TRBV5-4	TGTGCCAGCAGCCGCGAGACAGGGGTTAACTATGGCTACACCTTC	CASSRETGVNYGYTF
many	16	NA	TRBJ2-3	TRBV3-1	TGTGCCAGCAGCCCCGCCCCCGCAGGGTTCACAGATACGCAGTATTTT	CASSPAPAGFTDTQYF
many	18	NA	TRBJ2-5	TRBV21-1	TGTGCCAGCAGCAAAGTAGGGGATCGACATCCGAGCGCGGAGACCCAGTACTTC	CASSKVGDRHPSAETQYF
many	13	NA	TRBJ1-3	TRBV5-1	TGCGCCAGCAGCTTGGGACACGGAGACACCATATATTTT	CASSLGHGDTIYF
few	13	NA	TRBJ2-7	TRBV29-1	TGCAGCGTTGGGACAGTAGCCACCTACGAGCAGTACTTC	CSVGTVATYEQYF
NA	14	NA	TRBJ2-5	TRBV6-2/TRBV6-3	TGTGCCAGCAGCCCAAGACGGTACCAAGAGACCCAGTACTTC	CASSPRRYQETQYF
many	13	TRBD1	TRBJ1-2	TRBV7-9	TGTGCCAGCAGCGGGGAGGGGGCAGATGGCTACACCTTC	CASSGEGADGYTF
many	15	NA	TRBJ2-3	TRBV21-1	TGTGCCGGACTGACAGGGGTCGACCTCACAGATACGCAGTATTTT	CAGLTGVDLTDTQYF
few	12	NA	TRBJ1-4	TRBV10-2	TGCGCCAGCAGTGAAGGGGTAGAAAAACTGTTTTTT	CASSEGVEKLFF
NA	15	TRBD2	TRBJ2-5	TRBV7-2	TGTGCCAGCAGCTTCACTAGCGGGGGGGTGGAGACCCAGTACTTC	CASSFTSGGVETQYF
many	14	NA	TRBJ1-6	TRBV10-1	TGCGCCAGCAGTGACCGGCGGATGGATTCACCCCTCCACTTT	CASSDRRMDSPLHF
many	17	TRBD1	TRBJ2-1	TRBV7-8	TGTGCCAGCAGAACAAGAGGAGGACAGGGAAAGTTCTATGAGCAGTTCTTC	CASRTRGGQGKFYEQFF
NA	15	NA	TRBJ1-1	TRBV9	TGTGCCAGCAGCGGCGAGGGGGGTGAAGGCACTGAAGCTTTCTTT	CASSGEGGEGTEAFF
few	19	TRBD1	TRBJ2-3	TRBV7-2	TGTGCCAGCAGCCTCCCCACCGGGACAGGCACAACGAGCACAGATACGCAGTATTTT	CASSLPTGTGTTSTDTQYF
NA	12	NA	TRBJ2-1	TRBV10-3	TGTGCCATCAACACTTTCAACAATGAGCAGTTCTTC	CAINTFNNEQFF
many	13	NA	TRBJ2-7	TRBV20-1	TGCAGTGCCCTGCCGACTAGCTCCTACGAGCAGTACTTC	CSALPTSSYEQYF
few	13	NA	TRBJ1-1	TRBV11-2	TGTGCCAGCAGCTTAAGGCAGGGACTTGAGGCTTTCTTT	CASSLRQGLEAFF
NA	14	NA	TRBJ1-1	TRBV6-1	TGTGCCAGCAGTGAGAGGCGCATGAACACTGAAGCTTTCTTT	CASSERRMNTEAFF
few	17	NA	TRBJ1-2	TRBV25-1	TGTGCCAGCAGTGAATTCATTGGGTTCGTCCGCGTCTATGGCTACACCTTC	CASSEFIGFVRVYGYTF
few	15	NA	TRBJ2-3	TRBV6-5	TGTGCCAGCCCCCTGGGACAAATCACGGCAGATACGCAGTATTTT	CASPLGQITADTQYF